A single sample gave rise to the 23 T cell receptor beta chains below, sequenced in a study of naive and memory T cell subsets (dated by TCRdb to about 2017). The library came from UMI-ligation and nested PCR. The instrument given in TCRdb is Illumina MiSeq. The beta constant-region primer consisted of an equimolar mixture of two oligonucleotides that together covered TRBC1 and TRBC2. TCRdb reworked the public reads: Q25 trimming with fastp, MiXCR clone assembly, productive beta chains retained. CDR3 protein sequences are deduplicated, and each keeps its most common genes and DNA. The sample table lists tens of thousands of distinct CDR3 sequences, 6% to 7.5% of them with a count of one. The biggest ten clones account for roughly 1.5% of the sample. Material for sequencing was central memory CD4+ T cells from blood. The cell subset or site label of this sample denotes: central memory, CD45RA- CD27+. Receptors were obtained from a human donor in good health.

This clonotype was counted a few times. The junction differs from germline at one of its ends, possibly a read error. The V and J genes are TRBV20-1 and TRBJ2-3, with unresolved D. CDR3 length equals 12 residues. Germline loops: CDR1 DFQATT, CDR2 SNEGSKA (reference sequence). In DNA, the CDR3 is TGCAGTGCCACGTCCGACACAAATACGCAGTATTTT. As protein: CSATSDTNTQYF.

This clonotype was picked up many times. The chain is built from TRBV7-8 and TRBJ1-4, with 8 bases fitting TRBD1. Germline V lookup: CDR1 SGHVS, CDR2 FQNEAQ. The CDR3 has 14 residues. V gave up 5 bases and J gave up 7 bases; unmatched junction bases: 6. The CDR3 region has the DNA TGTGCCAGCAGCCATCAGGGGGCAGGTGAAAAACTGTTTTTT. Translation: CASSHQGAGEKLFF.

The rearrangement uses TRBV20-1 and TRBJ1-4; D remains ambiguous. The CDR3 runs 15 residues. Trimming left V 1 base short and J 0 bases short, with 9 bases between. Germline values: CDR1 DFQATT, CDR2 SNEGSKA (reference sequence). The CDR3 sequence: CSARAAYATNEKLFF. The CDR3 bases are TGCAGTGCTAGAGCTGCCTATGCAACTAATGAAAAACTGTTTTTT.

This clonotype came up many times. This rearrangement joins TRBV11-2 to TRBJ2-3, with TRBD1 matching 8 bases. After removal of 6 bases from V and 3 bases from J, the junction contained 5 bases not matched to a gene. CDR3 length: 14 residues. The germline V gene encodes CDR1 SGHAT and CDR2 FQNNGV. CDR3 protein: CASRRTGKTDTQYF. The CDR3 DNA sequence: TGTGCCAGCAGGAGGACAGGGAAGACAGATACGCAGTATTTT.

This clonotype was counted only a few times. The rearrangement joins TRBV5-4 to TRBJ1-2, with D perhaps TRBD1 (6 bases). Germline-derived CDR1 and CDR2 are SGHNT and YYREEE (reference sequence). The ends were cut back, 6 bases at V and 4 bases at J, with 10 bases in the middle. The CDR3 loop spans 12 amino acids. CDR3 loop: CASTDRSYGYTF. The CDR3 DNA reads TGTGCCAGCACGGACAGAAGCTATGGCTACACCTTC.

The chain has TRBV6-5 and TRBJ2-2; 9 bases agree with TRBD1. V lost 6 bases and J lost 8; bases outside the gene matches: 13. The CDR3 is 16 residues long. Germline V gene lookup returns CDR1 MNHEY and CDR2 SVGAGI. The CDR3, as DNA: TGTGCCAGCAGGACCCCGGGACAGGGATCGGCGGGGGAGCTGTTTTTT. This translates into CASRTPGQGSAGELFF.

This clonotype appeared many times. The chain recombines TRBV7-9 with TRBJ2-5, with D possibly being TRBD1 or TRBD2 (5 bases each). CDR1 SEHNR and CDR2 FQNEAQ come from the germline V gene (reference sequence). Deletions cut 2 bases from V and 1 base from J, with 20 bases between. The CDR3 contains 18 residues. This CDR3 is CASSLRVRDWGPQETQYF. The CDR3 DNA sequence: TGTGCCAGCAGCTTACGAGTTCGGGATTGGGGACCCCAAGAGACCCAGTACTTC.

The sample holds many counts of this clonotype. V is TRBV7-2 and J is TRBJ1-1; possible D gene TRBD1, 5 bases. The CDR3 has 13 residues. Germline V gene sequence: CDR1 SGHTA, CDR2 FQGNSA. V lost 5 bases, J lost 8 bases, and 15 bases lay in between. This CDR3 is CASSRPGGWEAFF. CDR3 DNA sequence: TGTGCCAGCAGCCGGCCGGGGGGTTGGGAAGCTTTCTTT.

This clonotype has a handful of counts. The chain uses TRBV7-8 and TRBJ2-7; D remains unclear. The CDR3 covers 12 residues. Trimming took 4 bases from V and 2 from J, leaving 6 bases between them. In germline, CDR1 is SGHVS, CDR2 FQNEAQ. CDR3 in DNA: TGTGCCAGCAGCTCCCATACCTACGAGCAGTACTTC. It is translated as CASSSHTYEQYF. Full variable domain (remainder filled in from reference TRBV7-8 and TRBJ2-7): GAGVSQSPRYKVAKRGQDVALRCDPISGHVSLFWYQQALGQGPEFLTYFQNEAQLDKSGLPSDRFFAERPEGSVSTLKIQRTQQEDSAVYLCASSSHTYEQYFGPGTRLTVT.

This clonotype was seen at least ten times. V usage is TRBV28 and J usage is TRBJ2-1; D is unresolved. Germline V gene sequence: CDR1 MDHEN, CDR2 SYDVKM. With 6 bases removed from V and 4 bases from J, the gap between germline ends came to 4 bases. The CDR3 contains 11 residues. DNA of the CDR3: TGTGCCAGCAGAGTTTACAATGAGCAGTTCTTC. It encodes CASRVYNEQFF.

This clonotype was seen many times. CDR3 loop: CASTDPVSVTEAFF. CDR3 in DNA: TGTGCCAGCACTGACCCAGTTTCGGTCACTGAAGCTTTCTTT. The chain joins TRBV7-2 to TRBJ1-1; D is unclear. The germline V gene encodes CDR1 SGHTA and CDR2 FQGNSA. The ends were cut back, 7 bases at V and 4 bases at J, with 16 bases in the middle. This CDR3 is 14 amino acids long.

This clonotype was observed at least ten times. The chain combines TRBV20-1 with TRBJ2-7; D tentatively reads TRBD1 or TRBD2 (5 bases each). The germline V gene encodes CDR1 DFQATT and CDR2 SNEGSKA (reference sequence). This CDR3 spans 14 amino acids. Trimming left V 2 bases short and J 2 bases short, with 13 bases between. CDR3 in DNA: TGCAGTGCTAGAATGGGGGTGGCGCCCTACGAGCAGTACTTC. Its protein is CSARMGVAPYEQYF.

This clonotype has a count of ten or more. This chain joins TRBV15 and TRBJ2-6; TRBD1 aligns across 7 bases. In germline, CDR1 is LNHNV, CDR2 YYDKDF (reference sequence). The CDR3 covers 19 residues. The trim removed 2 bases at V and 1 base at J, leaving 11 bases unmatched. CDR3 nucleotide sequence: TGTGCCACCAGCAGAATTAGGACAGGTCGGGAATCTGGGGCCAACGTCCTGACTTTC. It encodes CATSRIRTGRESGANVLTF.

Many counts were recorded for this clonotype. This chain links TRBV3-1 with TRBJ2-5; TRBD2 might be the D (6 bases). The V gene lost 2 bases and the J gene lost 0 bases, with 19 bases spanning the gap. The CDR3 extends over 18 amino acids. Per germline, CDR1 LGHDT and CDR2 YNNKEL (reference sequence). CDR3 bases: TGTGCCAGCAGCCAAAGGCCTTTTAGCGGCCAAAACCAAGAGACCCAGTACTTC. Translation gives CASSQRPFSGQNQETQYF.

V and J are TRBV24-1 and TRBJ2-4, with TRBD2 matching over 10 bases. This CDR3 contains 19 residues. Germline V gives CDR1 KGHDR, CDR2 SFDVKD. Losses at the gene ends were 10 bases for V and 1 base for J; bases not matched to a gene: 18. CDR3 protein: CATLHQLAGISLAKNIQYF. CDR3 coding DNA: TGTGCCACACTACACCAACTAGCGGGAATATCTCTGGCCAAAAACATTCAGTACTTC.

This clonotype appeared a few times. This chain links TRBV5-4 with TRBJ2-5; D unclear. This CDR3 spans 14 amino acids. The V gene lost 0 bases and the J gene lost 6 bases, with 12 bases spanning the gap. The germline V gene has CDR1 SGHNT and CDR2 YYREEE (reference sequence). For the CDR3, the DNA is TGTGCCAGCAGCTTGGTCACCGGAGCGCAGACCCAGTACTTC. It specifies CASSLVTGAQTQYF.

This rearrangement joins TRBV7-3 to TRBJ2-3; the D is unclear. Trimming pared 0 bases from V and 3 bases from J, leaving 7 bases between. Germline-derived CDR1 and CDR2 are SGHTA and FQGTGA. CDR3 length equals 14 residues. CDR3 sequence: CASSLTSQTDTQYF. The CDR3, as DNA: TGTGCCAGCAGCTTAACTTCTCAAACAGATACGCAGTATTTT.

This clonotype was seen many times. The chain uses TRBV5-4 and TRBJ1-4; D may be TRBD1 (5 bases). Germline values: CDR1 SGHNT, CDR2 YYREEE (reference sequence). The CDR3 is 15 residues long. V was pared by 2 bases and J by 1 base, with 9 bases between. The CDR3 coding sequence is TGTGCCAGCAGCTTTGAGAGGGGAACTAATGAAAAACTGTTTTTT. Translation gives CASSFERGTNEKLFF.

The chain recombines TRBV9 with TRBJ1-1; D is unclear. In germline, CDR1 is SGDLS, CDR2 YYNGEE. Between the trimmed V and J ends, which lost 3 bases and 6 bases, there was a span of 12 bases. There are 13 residues in the CDR3. The DNA for the CDR3 is TGTGCCAGCAGCGGACCCACAATCTCTGAAGCTTTCTTT. It is translated as CASSGPTISEAFF.

The chain uses TRBV3-1 and TRBJ1-2, with 8 bases lining up with TRBD1. Germline V CDR1 and CDR2: LGHDT, YNNKEL (reference sequence). V was pared by 6 bases and J by 6 bases, with 6 bases of the junction left unmatched. CDR3 length equals 13 residues. The CDR3 loop reads CASRRTGKDGYTF. CDR3 in DNA: TGTGCCAGCAGGCGGACAGGGAAGGATGGCTACACCTTC. The full variable domain, rest sourced from reference TRBV3-1 and TRBJ1-2, is DTAVSQTPKYLVTQMGNDKSIKCEQNLGHDTMYWYKQDSKKFLKIMFSYNNKELIINETVPNRFSPKSPDKAHLNLHINSLELGDSAVYFCASRRTGKDGYTFGSGTRLTVV.

This clonotype was seen a handful of times. The rearrangement uses TRBV5-6 and TRBJ1-6; D remains unclear. The CDR3 spans 16 residues. Germline CDR1 is SGHDT and CDR2 is YYEEEE. V shed 0 bases and J shed 7 bases, with 14 bases lying between them. The CDR3: CASSLGPGKKNSPLHF. CDR3 nucleotides: TGTGCCAGCAGCTTGGGTCCCGGGAAGAAAAATTCACCCCTCCACTTT.

This clonotype was seen only a few times. This chain uses TRBV18 with TRBJ1-1, with D unresolved. Germline-derived CDR1 and CDR2 are KGHSH and LQKENI. The CDR3 runs 13 residues. With 2 bases removed from V and 5 bases from J, the gap between germline ends came to 9 bases. CDR3 DNA: TGTGCCAGCTCACCAATCGAGACTACTGAAGCTTTCTTT. Amino acids: CASSPIETTEAFF.

This clonotype was seen many times. CDR3 sequence: CASSEGSPLHF. In DNA, the CDR3 is TGTGCCAGCAGTGAAGGGTCACCCCTCCACTTT. The chain carries TRBV6-1 and TRBJ1-6; no clear D. The CDR3 totals 11 residues. Deletions cut 1 base from V and 10 bases from J, with 2 bases between. Looked up from germline, CDR1 is MNHNS and CDR2 is SASEGT.